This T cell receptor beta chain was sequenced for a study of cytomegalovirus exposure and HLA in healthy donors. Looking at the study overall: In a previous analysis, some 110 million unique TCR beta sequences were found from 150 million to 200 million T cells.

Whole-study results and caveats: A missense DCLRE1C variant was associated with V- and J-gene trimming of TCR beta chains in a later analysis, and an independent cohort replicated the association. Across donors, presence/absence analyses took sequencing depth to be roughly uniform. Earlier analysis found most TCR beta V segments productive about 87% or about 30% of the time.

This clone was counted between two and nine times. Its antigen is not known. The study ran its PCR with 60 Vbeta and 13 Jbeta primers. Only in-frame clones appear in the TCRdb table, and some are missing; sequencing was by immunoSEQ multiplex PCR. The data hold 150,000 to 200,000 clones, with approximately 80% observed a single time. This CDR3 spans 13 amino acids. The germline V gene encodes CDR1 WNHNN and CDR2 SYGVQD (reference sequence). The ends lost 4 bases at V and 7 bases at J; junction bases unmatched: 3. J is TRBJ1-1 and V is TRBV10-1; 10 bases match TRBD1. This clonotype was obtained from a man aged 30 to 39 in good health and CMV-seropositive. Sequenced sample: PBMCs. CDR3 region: CASSGQGAVEAFF. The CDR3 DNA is TGCGCCAGCAGTGGACAGGGGGCAGTTGAAGCTTTCTTT.